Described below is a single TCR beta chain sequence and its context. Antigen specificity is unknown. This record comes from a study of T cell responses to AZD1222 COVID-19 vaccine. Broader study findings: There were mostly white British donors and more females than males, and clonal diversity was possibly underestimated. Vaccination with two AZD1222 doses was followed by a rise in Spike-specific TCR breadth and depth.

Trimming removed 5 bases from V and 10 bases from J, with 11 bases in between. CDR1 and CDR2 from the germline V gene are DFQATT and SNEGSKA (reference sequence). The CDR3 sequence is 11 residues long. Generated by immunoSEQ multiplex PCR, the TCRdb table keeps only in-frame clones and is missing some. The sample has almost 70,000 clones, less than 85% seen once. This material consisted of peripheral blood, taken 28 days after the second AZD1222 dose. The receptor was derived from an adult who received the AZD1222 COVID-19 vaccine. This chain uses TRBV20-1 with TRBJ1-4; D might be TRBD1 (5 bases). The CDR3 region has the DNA TGCAGTGCTCCGCAGGGAGGAAAACTGTTTTTT. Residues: CSAPQGGKLFF.